The entry that follows covers one T cell receptor beta chain sequence. As yet, its antigen is unknown. V lost 5 bases, J lost 2 bases, and 10 bases lay in between. CDR1 is SEHNR, CDR2 FQNEAQ, per germline (reference sequence). The CDR3 length is 14 residues. This sample was taken from a study of graft-versus-host responses after intestinal transplantation. General study results and limits: GvH clones were found in recipient marrow; some appeared first in ileum or blood.

Repertoires were generated with immunoSEQ multiplex PCR, while TCRdb's copy carries only in-frame clones and drops some. In the table there are tens of thousands of clones, roughly 90% of which are singletons. V and J are TRBV7-9 and TRBJ2-4; the D gene is possibly TRBD1 (5 bases). The specimen comprised unstimulated CD4+ T cells sorted from spleen or lymph node cells, sampled before intestinal transplant. This clonotype originated in a human donor who received an intestinal transplant. The CDR3 DNA reads TGTGCCAGCAGCCAAAGGGGATCCAAAAACATTCAGTACTTC. Translated: CASSQRGSKNIQYF.